These T cell receptor beta chains were read from a single sample in a study of blood T cell repertoires in COVID-19. The repertoire was sequenced with immunoSEQ multiplex PCR; TCRdb's copy has only in-frame clones and lacks some. Of around 130,000 clones in the sample, around four fifths were seen once. Sequencing was carried out using peripheral blood. These receptors originate from a human donor in a cohort sampled during active COVID-19. Each CDR3 is given with its conserved first and last residue. D genes are given only for firm matches.

>TRBJ2-2|TRBV7-6|NA
CASYGAGAPPGELFF
>TRBJ1-3|TRBV2|NA
CASTQERLGNTIYF
>TRBJ1-6|TRBV27|NA
CASSAGWGGISPLHF
>TRBJ2-2|TRBV29-1|TRBD1
CSVRTGTGATGELFF
>TRBJ2-1|TRBV5-1|NA
CASSFMNREYNEQFF
>TRBJ2-7|TRBV2|NA
CASSEEDVGGMYEQYF
>TRBJ1-5|TRBV27|TRBD1
CASSLGQGLNQPQHF
>TRBJ1-4|TRBV5-6|NA
CASSLQGNDEKLFF
>TRBJ1-1|TRBV5-1|NA
CASRAGALNTEAFF
>TRBJ1-1|TRBV27|TRBD1
CASTKGQAHTEAFF
>TRBJ2-3|TRBV27|NA
CASSSPGLAADTQYF
>TRBJ1-3|TRBV19|NA
CASSTQDISGNTIYF
>TRBJ2-3|TRBV7-3|TRBD2
CASSPTSGGAGDTQYF
>TRBJ1-2|TRBV18|TRBD1
CASSPTGVNYGYTF
>TRBJ1-5|TRBV12-3/TRBV12-4|NA
CASSLGPGKSQHF
>TRBJ1-5|TRBV10-3|NA
CAISESGGASNQPQHF
>TRBJ2-5|TRBV10-2|NA
CASSEGQGIETQYF
>TRBJ1-5|TRBV12-5|TRBD1
CASRGQDGQPQHF
>TRBJ1-1|TRBV3-1/TRBV3-2|TRBD1
CASSHTGTGGEVFF
>TRBJ2-3|TRBV4-2|NA
CASSQGSSEDTQYF
>TRBJ1-5|TRBV5-1|NA
CASSLDGQINQPQHF
>TRBJ1-1|TRBV7-9|TRBD1
CASSFSSGQTRAFF
>TRBJ2-4|TRBV5-1|TRBD1
CASSTLTGVNIQYF
>TRBJ2-7|TRBV27|TRBD1
CASSSRQGQLSSYEQYF
>TRBJ2-7|TRBV28|TRBD1
CASSYTVGQGASYEQYF
>TRBJ1-1|TRBV5-6|NA
CASSIAGQRWAFF
>TRBJ2-3|TRBV19|TRBD2
CASSKRGGADTQYF
>TRBJ1-6|TRBV25-1|NA
CASSLSGANSPLHF
>TRBJ1-3|TRBV6-1|NA
CASSEVFNSHSGNTIYF
>TRBJ1-1|TRBV2|NA
CASSDLGGVTEAFF
>TRBJ1-5|TRBV19|NA
CASSMAGISNQPQHF
>TRBJ1-2|TRBV6-5|NA
CASSYSSRGNYGYTF
>TRBJ1-2|TRBV20-1|NA
CRATGGSGYTF
>TRBJ1-1|TRBV3-1/TRBV3-2|TRBD1
CASSQERRGGTGAFF
>TRBJ2-7|TRBV18|NA
CASSSETGPYEQYF
>TRBJ2-1|TRBV9|TRBD1
CASSVRTGGNEQFF
>TRBJ2-3|TRBV5-1|NA
CASTHPGTDTQYF
>TRBJ2-7|TRBV5-1|TRBD1
CASSFFRGDRHPYEQYF
>TRBJ1-3|TRBV9|TRBD1
CASSVGDSLSGNTIYF
>TRBJ2-3|TRBV2|TRBD2
CASSDRLAGITDTQYF
>TRBJ2-5|TRBV9|NA
CASSIQGWETQYF
>TRBJ1-2|TRBV4-1|NA
CASSQQIQGNYGYTF
>TRBJ2-7|TRBV20-1|NA
CSARRDTSEWF
>TRBJ1-2|TRBV28|NA
CASVQGQGRSYGYTF
>TRBJ2-1|TRBV3-1/TRBV3-2|NA
CASSQGWGEKNEQFF